The sequence of this T cell receptor (beta chain) was determined in a study of blood T cell repertoires in COVID-19. Overall study: Researchers got acute and convalescent COVID-19 samples from the United States, Italy and Spain.

The CDR3 is 15 amino acids. CDR1 is LGHDT and CDR2 is YNNKEL in the germline V gene (reference sequence). With 1 base removed from V and 7 bases from J, the gap between germline ends came to 14 bases. Some clones are missing from TCRdb's copy, which holds only in-frame ones; the method was immunoSEQ multiplex PCR. The sample has fewer than 200,000 clones; 82% are singletons. This receptor was obtained from a woman in her 40s with COVID-19, enrolled during active disease. The genes are TRBV3-1 (or the pseudogene TRBV3-2) and TRBJ2-1; no definite D call. The sequencing sample was made of peripheral blood. CDR3 sequence reads: CASSQGRFTWNEQFF. In DNA, the CDR3 is TGTGCCAGCAGCCAAGGGCGGTTTACGTGGAATGAGCAGTTCTTC.